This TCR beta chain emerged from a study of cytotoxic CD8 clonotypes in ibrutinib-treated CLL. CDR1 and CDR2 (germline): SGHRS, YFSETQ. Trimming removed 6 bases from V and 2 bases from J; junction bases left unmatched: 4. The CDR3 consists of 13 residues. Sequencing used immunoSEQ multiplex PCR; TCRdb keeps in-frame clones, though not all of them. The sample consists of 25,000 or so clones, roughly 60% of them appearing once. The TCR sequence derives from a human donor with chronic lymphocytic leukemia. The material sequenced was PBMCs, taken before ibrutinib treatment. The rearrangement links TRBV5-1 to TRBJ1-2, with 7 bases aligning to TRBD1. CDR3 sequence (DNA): TGCGCCAGCACCCCGGACAGGAACTATGGCTACACCTTC. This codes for CASTPDRNYGYTF.